The present T cell receptor beta chain was sequenced within a study of OX40 agonist ivuxolimab in advanced cancers. Of note for this clone: Antigen specificity is unknown.

Assay: immunoSEQ multiplex PCR; the TCRdb copy retains only in-frame clones and omits some. Among around 68,000 clones listed, about 90% were seen once. Study results and caveats: Among the lowest peripheral clonal expansion occurred in 0.1-3.0 mg/kg partial responders.

The TCR sequence derives from an adult with an advanced solid tumor such as melanoma, head and neck, liver or kidney cancer. This sample comprised CD4+ or CD8+ T cells sorted from blood, obtained in a trial of the OX40 agonist ivuxolimab.

CDR3 DNA: TGTGCCAGTAGTGCGACAGCGTTGAACACTGAAGCTTTCTTT. Its protein is CASSATALNTEAFF. The gene calls are TRBV19 and TRBJ1-1, with D perhaps TRBD1 (5 bases). Deletions cut 5 bases from V and 0 bases from J, with 10 bases between. Germline CDR1 is LNHDA and CDR2 is SQIVND (reference sequence). The CDR3 has 14 amino acids.